Following are 25 T cell receptor beta chains from one sample sequenced in a study of T cells in Graves' hyperthyroidism and ophthalmopathy. Amplification of TCR beta CDR3 regions was performed using RNA transcripts as template. An initial round of RT-PCR targeting the TCR CDR3 relied on the HTBI primer set. MiXCR, applied by TCRdb to the multiplex PCR reads, yields one record per CDR3 protein. The table records over 350,000 distinct CDR3 sequences, roughly 14% of them present only once. Material for sequencing was blood. The source is a man between 18 and 35 years old with Graves' ophthalmopathy.

This clonotype was counted many times. V usage is TRBV7-2 and J usage is TRBJ2-5; the match to TRBD2 covers 8 bases. There are 15 residues in the CDR3. Germline V CDR1 and CDR2: SGHTA, FQGNSA. V shed 5 bases and J 2 bases; nucleotides not matched to a gene: 7. The CDR3 region has the DNA TGTGCCAGCAGCCCGTTACTAGCGGCACAAGAGACCCAGTACTTC. This gives the protein CASSPLLAAQETQYF. The full variable domain, rest sourced from reference TRBV7-2 and TRBJ2-5, is GAGVSQSPSNKVTEKGKDVELRCDPISGHTALYWYRQSLGQGLEFLIYFQGNSAPDKSGLPSDRFSAERTGGSVSTLTIQRTQQEDSAVYLCASSPLLAAQETQYFGPGTRLLVL.

V is TRBV5-8 and J is TRBJ2-1; TRBD2 matches 12 bases. V lost 3 bases to trimming and J lost 5 bases; unmatched junction nucleotides: 15. The CDR3 totals 19 residues. The germline CDR1 and CDR2 sequences are SGHTS and YDEGEE. The CDR3 reads CASSYGLLAGGRGNNEQFF. DNA of the CDR3: TGTGCCAGCAGCTACGGGTTACTAGCGGGAGGAAGGGGCAACAATGAGCAGTTCTTC. Variable domain in full (rest from reference TRBV5-8 and TRBJ2-1): EAGVTQSPTHLIKTRGQQATLRCSPISGHTSVYWYQQALGLGLQFLLWYDEGEERNRGNFPPRFSGRQFPNYSSELNVNALELEDSALYLCASSYGLLAGGRGNNEQFFGPGTRLTVL.

Points on this clonotype: A single base separates this from a much larger clone, so it may be a read error. The chain carries TRBV27 and TRBJ2-1; TRBD1 is a possible D gene (7 bases). Germline values: CDR1 MNHEY, CDR2 SMNVEV (reference sequence). This CDR3 is built from 15 residues. V was clipped by 2 bases and J by 5 bases, with 13 bases between them. The CDR3 region has the DNA TGTGCCAGCAGTTTAAGGCCCAGGGGGGACAATGAGCAGTTCTTC. Protein product: CASSLRPRGDNEQFF.

The V call is TRBV9, the J call TRBJ2-2; the D gene could be TRBD1 or TRBD2 (5 bases each). Trimming took 3 bases from V and 6 from J, leaving 15 bases between them. The CDR3 sequence is 15 residues long. Germline V gene sequence: CDR1 SGDLS, CDR2 YYNGEE. The CDR3 reads CASSGVRGPAGELFF. DNA of the CDR3: TGTGCCAGCAGCGGAGTGAGGGGTCCCGCCGGGGAGCTGTTTTTT.

This clonotype has a single count. The chain uses TRBV2 and TRBJ2-5; 10 nucleotides line up with TRBD2. V lost 7 bases and J lost 5; bases outside the gene matches: 13. This CDR3 has 16 residues. Germline V CDR1 and CDR2: SNHLY, FYNNEI. The CDR3 loop reads CASNLQSSGSWETQYF. The CDR3 DNA is TGTGCCAGCAACCTCCAGTCTAGCGGGAGTTGGGAGACCCAGTACTTC. The variable domain in full, with the rest retrieved from reference TRBV2 and TRBJ2-5, is EPEVTQTPSHQVTQMGQEVILRCVPISNHLYFYWYRQILGQKVEFLVSFYNNEISEKSEIFDDQFSVERPDGSNFTLKIRSTKLEDSAMYFCASNLQSSGSWETQYFGPGTRLLVL.

This clonotype showed up many times. The V gene is TRBV7-9, the J gene TRBJ1-2; no clear D. The germline V gene encodes CDR1 SEHNR and CDR2 FQNEAQ (reference sequence). V was clipped by 1 base and J by 12 bases, with 12 bases between them. CDR3 length equals 12 residues. CDR3 nucleotide sequence: TGTGCCAGCAGCTTAGTTCGCGACGGGGACACCTTC. It encodes CASSLVRDGDTF.

This clonotype was found many times. The V call is TRBV11-2, the J call TRBJ2-5; D might be TRBD2 (6 bases). Germline CDR1 reads SGHAT; CDR2 reads FQNNGV. V lost 5 bases and J 5 bases, leaving 12 bases between the germline ends. The CDR3 spans 13 residues. The CDR3 DNA follows: TGTGCCAGCAGCCGCGGGATTTTGGAGACCCAGTACTTC. Protein sequence: CASSRGILETQYF.

This chain links TRBV3-1 with TRBJ2-7; 13 bases match TRBD2. CDR1 is LGHDT, CDR2 YNNKEL, per germline (reference sequence). J lost 3 bases, V lost 5 bases, and 7 bases had no gene match. The CDR3 sequence is 16 residues long. Here the CDR3 reads CASSRIGLAGVYEQYF. For the CDR3, the DNA is TGTGCCAGCAGCAGAATCGGACTAGCGGGAGTCTACGAGCAGTACTTC.

This clonotype was counted at least ten times. The chain employs TRBV6-1 and TRBJ2-5; possible D gene TRBD2, 5 bases. The V end lost 5 bases, the J end lost 5 bases, and 12 bases lay between the germline ends. The CDR3 has 13 amino acids. Looked up from germline, CDR1 is MNHNS and CDR2 is SASEGT. The CDR3 reads CASSTQRGETQYF. DNA of the CDR3: TGTGCCAGCAGTACCCAGCGCGGGGAGACCCAGTACTTC.

The rearrangement joins TRBV6-2 or TRBV6-3 to TRBJ2-3, with 9 nucleotides matching TRBD2. Trimming took 5 bases from V and 4 from J; bases not matched to a gene: 7. Per germline, CDR1 MNHEY and CDR2 SVGEGT. The CDR3 extends over 15 amino acids. DNA of the CDR3: TGTGCCAGCAGTAGACTAGCGGATGTCGCAGATACGCAGTATTTT. This gives the protein CASSRLADVADTQYF.

This clonotype was seen more than once but under ten times. Because it lacks the conserved phenylalanine or tryptophan at the end, this CDR3 is likely a read error. J is TRBJ2-5 and V is TRBV3-1; 8 nucleotides match TRBD2. J gave up 1 base and V 1 base, and 2 bases lay outside the gene matches. This CDR3 is 15 amino acids long. Germline values: CDR1 LGHDT, CDR2 YNNKEL (reference sequence). CDR3 in DNA: TGTGCCAGCAGCCAAGCGGGACTAGTCCAAGAGACCCAGTACCTC. Its protein product is CASSQAGLVQETQYL.

This clonotype was observed many times. V gene TRBV30 combines with J gene TRBJ1-6, with unresolved D. The CDR3 is 13 amino acids. V lost 5 bases and J lost 8, with 13 bases in between. In germline, CDR1 is GTSNPN, CDR2 SVGIG (reference sequence). The CDR3 DNA reads as TGTGCCTGGGGAGACATCCATGATTCACCCCTCCACTTT. This translates into CAWGDIHDSPLHF.

This clonotype was recorded at least ten times. The CDR3 protein is CSVEQGTGYEQYF. In DNA form, the CDR3 reads TGCAGCGTTGAACAGGGGACAGGCTACGAGCAGTACTTC. The rearrangement joins TRBV29-1 to TRBJ2-7; 8 bases are shared with TRBD1. Germline CDR1 and CDR2: SQVTM and ANQGSEA. CDR3 size: 13 residues. The ends lost 2 bases at V and 3 bases at J; junction bases unmatched: 3.

This clonotype was seen many times. The chain couples TRBV20-1 to TRBJ2-1; 8 bases line up with TRBD2. The length of the CDR3 is 15 residues. V dropped 6 bases and J dropped 8; count of bases not matched to a gene: 15. Per the germline V gene, CDR1 is DFQATT and CDR2 is SNEGSKA (reference sequence). The CDR3 bases are TGCAGTGCACCACCAAGGCGGGAGGCCCTGGATGAGCAGTTCTTC. This codes for CSAPPRREALDEQFF.

The J gene is TRBJ2-2, the V gene TRBV9; 9 nucleotides line up with TRBD2. Germline V gives CDR1 SGDLS, CDR2 YYNGEE. V shed 6 bases and J 4 bases; nucleotides not matched to a gene: 13. This CDR3 spans 17 amino acids. The CDR3 loop reads CASTPRAGGQGTGELFF. CDR3 DNA sequence: TGTGCCAGCACCCCCCGGGCGGGAGGGCAAGGCACCGGGGAGCTGTTTTTT.

V is TRBV4-1 and J is TRBJ1-3; 9 positions agree with TRBD1. The germline V gene has CDR1 MGHRA and CDR2 YSYEKL. The CDR3 is 16 residues long. Trimming at V came to 1 base and at J to 4 bases, leaving 5 bases not matched to a gene. CDR3 DNA sequence: TGCGCCAGCAGCCAAGCCGGGACAGGGAGGGGAAACACCATATATTTT. This codes for CASSQAGTGRGNTIYF.

This clonotype is classed as medium-sized. The V call is TRBV11-2, the J call TRBJ2-1; possible D gene TRBD2, 5 bases. Germline CDR1 reads SGHAT; CDR2 reads FQNNGV. The CDR3 length is 13 residues. The V and J ends lost 5 bases and 7 bases respectively, with 12 bases between them. The CDR3 coding sequence is TGTGCCAGCAGCCTCCCCGGCGGGAATGAGCAGTTCTTC. Amino acid sequence: CASSLPGGNEQFF.

This clonotype was counted at least ten times. The chain couples TRBV12-3 or TRBV12-4 to TRBJ1-5, with D unresolved. V lost 1 base to trimming and J lost 1 base, with 5 bases between them. The CDR3 runs 14 residues. The CDR3 here is CASSLDGSNQPQHF. The CDR3 nucleotides read TGTGCCAGCAGTTTAGACGGAAGCAATCAGCCCCAGCATTTT.

This clonotype appeared many times. V and J are TRBV7-9 and TRBJ2-1; 9 positions match TRBD2. V dropped 4 bases and J dropped 0; count of bases not matched to a gene: 7. There are 17 residues in the CDR3. Looked up from germline, CDR1 is SEHNR and CDR2 is FQNEAQ (reference sequence). CDR3 nucleotides: TGTGCCAGCAGCTCCCCGACTAGCGGACACTCCTACAATGAGCAGTTCTTC. Residues: CASSSPTSGHSYNEQFF.

This clonotype appeared a few times. A much larger clone lies one base from this, so it may be a read error. The gene calls are TRBV13 and TRBJ2-5, with a tentative D call TRBD1 (6 bases). V gave up 1 base and J gave up 5 bases, with 14 bases separating them. Germline-derived CDR1 and CDR2 are PRHDT and FYEKMQ (reference sequence). The CDR3 is 15 amino acids. CDR3 loop: CASSLEGAGDETQYF. CDR3 coding DNA: TGTGCCAGCAGCTTAGAAGGGGCAGGGGACGAGACCCAGTACTTC.

The sample holds many counts of this clonotype. The J gene is TRBJ1-5, the V gene TRBV12-3 or TRBV12-4; D is undetermined. V lost 0 bases, J lost 2 bases, and 11 bases lay in between. The CDR3 is 16 residues long. The CDR3 DNA follows: TGTGCCAGCAGTTTAGCAGTGGGTGCGGGCAATCAGCCCCAGCATTTT. This codes for CASSLAVGAGNQPQHF.

CDR3 amino acids: CASSEGLAGRFSYNEQFF. The CDR3 region has the DNA TGTGCCAGCAGTGAGGGACTAGCGGGCAGATTCTCCTACAATGAGCAGTTCTTC. The rearrangement links TRBV2 to TRBJ2-1; 12 bases match TRBD2. J was trimmed by 0 bases and V by 3 bases; bases with no gene match: 6. The germline gives CDR1 SNHLY, CDR2 FYNNEI. The CDR3 consists of 18 residues.

This clonotype showed up many times. V usage is TRBV27 and J usage is TRBJ1-1, with TRBD1 as a possible D gene (5 bases). V dropped 4 bases and J dropped 5 bases, with 14 bases sitting between them. The CDR3 runs to 14 residues. Germline V gene lookup returns CDR1 MNHEY and CDR2 SMNVEV (reference sequence). CDR3: CASSSRGPMTEAFF. The CDR3 DNA reads as TGTGCCAGCAGTTCTAGGGGCCCTATGACTGAAGCTTTCTTT.

This clonotype was detected ten times or more. V gene TRBV9 combines with J gene TRBJ1-2, with unresolved D. The CDR3 totals 14 residues. The V gene's germline CDR1 is SGDLS and CDR2 YYNGEE. V lost 4 bases and J lost 3, with 13 bases in between. The CDR3 DNA reads as TGTGCCAGCAGCCTAGATAACGGCGACTATGGCTACACCTTC. It codes for CASSLDNGDYGYTF.

The gene calls are TRBV29-1 and TRBJ1-1; maybe TRBD1 (5 bases). The CDR3 spans 11 residues. Trimming pared 6 bases from V and 6 bases from J, leaving 11 bases between. Germline loops: CDR1 SQVTM, CDR2 ANQGSEA. In DNA, the CDR3 is TGCAGCGTGCTGGGACGATCTGAAGCTTTCTTT. Translating gives CSVLGRSEAFF.